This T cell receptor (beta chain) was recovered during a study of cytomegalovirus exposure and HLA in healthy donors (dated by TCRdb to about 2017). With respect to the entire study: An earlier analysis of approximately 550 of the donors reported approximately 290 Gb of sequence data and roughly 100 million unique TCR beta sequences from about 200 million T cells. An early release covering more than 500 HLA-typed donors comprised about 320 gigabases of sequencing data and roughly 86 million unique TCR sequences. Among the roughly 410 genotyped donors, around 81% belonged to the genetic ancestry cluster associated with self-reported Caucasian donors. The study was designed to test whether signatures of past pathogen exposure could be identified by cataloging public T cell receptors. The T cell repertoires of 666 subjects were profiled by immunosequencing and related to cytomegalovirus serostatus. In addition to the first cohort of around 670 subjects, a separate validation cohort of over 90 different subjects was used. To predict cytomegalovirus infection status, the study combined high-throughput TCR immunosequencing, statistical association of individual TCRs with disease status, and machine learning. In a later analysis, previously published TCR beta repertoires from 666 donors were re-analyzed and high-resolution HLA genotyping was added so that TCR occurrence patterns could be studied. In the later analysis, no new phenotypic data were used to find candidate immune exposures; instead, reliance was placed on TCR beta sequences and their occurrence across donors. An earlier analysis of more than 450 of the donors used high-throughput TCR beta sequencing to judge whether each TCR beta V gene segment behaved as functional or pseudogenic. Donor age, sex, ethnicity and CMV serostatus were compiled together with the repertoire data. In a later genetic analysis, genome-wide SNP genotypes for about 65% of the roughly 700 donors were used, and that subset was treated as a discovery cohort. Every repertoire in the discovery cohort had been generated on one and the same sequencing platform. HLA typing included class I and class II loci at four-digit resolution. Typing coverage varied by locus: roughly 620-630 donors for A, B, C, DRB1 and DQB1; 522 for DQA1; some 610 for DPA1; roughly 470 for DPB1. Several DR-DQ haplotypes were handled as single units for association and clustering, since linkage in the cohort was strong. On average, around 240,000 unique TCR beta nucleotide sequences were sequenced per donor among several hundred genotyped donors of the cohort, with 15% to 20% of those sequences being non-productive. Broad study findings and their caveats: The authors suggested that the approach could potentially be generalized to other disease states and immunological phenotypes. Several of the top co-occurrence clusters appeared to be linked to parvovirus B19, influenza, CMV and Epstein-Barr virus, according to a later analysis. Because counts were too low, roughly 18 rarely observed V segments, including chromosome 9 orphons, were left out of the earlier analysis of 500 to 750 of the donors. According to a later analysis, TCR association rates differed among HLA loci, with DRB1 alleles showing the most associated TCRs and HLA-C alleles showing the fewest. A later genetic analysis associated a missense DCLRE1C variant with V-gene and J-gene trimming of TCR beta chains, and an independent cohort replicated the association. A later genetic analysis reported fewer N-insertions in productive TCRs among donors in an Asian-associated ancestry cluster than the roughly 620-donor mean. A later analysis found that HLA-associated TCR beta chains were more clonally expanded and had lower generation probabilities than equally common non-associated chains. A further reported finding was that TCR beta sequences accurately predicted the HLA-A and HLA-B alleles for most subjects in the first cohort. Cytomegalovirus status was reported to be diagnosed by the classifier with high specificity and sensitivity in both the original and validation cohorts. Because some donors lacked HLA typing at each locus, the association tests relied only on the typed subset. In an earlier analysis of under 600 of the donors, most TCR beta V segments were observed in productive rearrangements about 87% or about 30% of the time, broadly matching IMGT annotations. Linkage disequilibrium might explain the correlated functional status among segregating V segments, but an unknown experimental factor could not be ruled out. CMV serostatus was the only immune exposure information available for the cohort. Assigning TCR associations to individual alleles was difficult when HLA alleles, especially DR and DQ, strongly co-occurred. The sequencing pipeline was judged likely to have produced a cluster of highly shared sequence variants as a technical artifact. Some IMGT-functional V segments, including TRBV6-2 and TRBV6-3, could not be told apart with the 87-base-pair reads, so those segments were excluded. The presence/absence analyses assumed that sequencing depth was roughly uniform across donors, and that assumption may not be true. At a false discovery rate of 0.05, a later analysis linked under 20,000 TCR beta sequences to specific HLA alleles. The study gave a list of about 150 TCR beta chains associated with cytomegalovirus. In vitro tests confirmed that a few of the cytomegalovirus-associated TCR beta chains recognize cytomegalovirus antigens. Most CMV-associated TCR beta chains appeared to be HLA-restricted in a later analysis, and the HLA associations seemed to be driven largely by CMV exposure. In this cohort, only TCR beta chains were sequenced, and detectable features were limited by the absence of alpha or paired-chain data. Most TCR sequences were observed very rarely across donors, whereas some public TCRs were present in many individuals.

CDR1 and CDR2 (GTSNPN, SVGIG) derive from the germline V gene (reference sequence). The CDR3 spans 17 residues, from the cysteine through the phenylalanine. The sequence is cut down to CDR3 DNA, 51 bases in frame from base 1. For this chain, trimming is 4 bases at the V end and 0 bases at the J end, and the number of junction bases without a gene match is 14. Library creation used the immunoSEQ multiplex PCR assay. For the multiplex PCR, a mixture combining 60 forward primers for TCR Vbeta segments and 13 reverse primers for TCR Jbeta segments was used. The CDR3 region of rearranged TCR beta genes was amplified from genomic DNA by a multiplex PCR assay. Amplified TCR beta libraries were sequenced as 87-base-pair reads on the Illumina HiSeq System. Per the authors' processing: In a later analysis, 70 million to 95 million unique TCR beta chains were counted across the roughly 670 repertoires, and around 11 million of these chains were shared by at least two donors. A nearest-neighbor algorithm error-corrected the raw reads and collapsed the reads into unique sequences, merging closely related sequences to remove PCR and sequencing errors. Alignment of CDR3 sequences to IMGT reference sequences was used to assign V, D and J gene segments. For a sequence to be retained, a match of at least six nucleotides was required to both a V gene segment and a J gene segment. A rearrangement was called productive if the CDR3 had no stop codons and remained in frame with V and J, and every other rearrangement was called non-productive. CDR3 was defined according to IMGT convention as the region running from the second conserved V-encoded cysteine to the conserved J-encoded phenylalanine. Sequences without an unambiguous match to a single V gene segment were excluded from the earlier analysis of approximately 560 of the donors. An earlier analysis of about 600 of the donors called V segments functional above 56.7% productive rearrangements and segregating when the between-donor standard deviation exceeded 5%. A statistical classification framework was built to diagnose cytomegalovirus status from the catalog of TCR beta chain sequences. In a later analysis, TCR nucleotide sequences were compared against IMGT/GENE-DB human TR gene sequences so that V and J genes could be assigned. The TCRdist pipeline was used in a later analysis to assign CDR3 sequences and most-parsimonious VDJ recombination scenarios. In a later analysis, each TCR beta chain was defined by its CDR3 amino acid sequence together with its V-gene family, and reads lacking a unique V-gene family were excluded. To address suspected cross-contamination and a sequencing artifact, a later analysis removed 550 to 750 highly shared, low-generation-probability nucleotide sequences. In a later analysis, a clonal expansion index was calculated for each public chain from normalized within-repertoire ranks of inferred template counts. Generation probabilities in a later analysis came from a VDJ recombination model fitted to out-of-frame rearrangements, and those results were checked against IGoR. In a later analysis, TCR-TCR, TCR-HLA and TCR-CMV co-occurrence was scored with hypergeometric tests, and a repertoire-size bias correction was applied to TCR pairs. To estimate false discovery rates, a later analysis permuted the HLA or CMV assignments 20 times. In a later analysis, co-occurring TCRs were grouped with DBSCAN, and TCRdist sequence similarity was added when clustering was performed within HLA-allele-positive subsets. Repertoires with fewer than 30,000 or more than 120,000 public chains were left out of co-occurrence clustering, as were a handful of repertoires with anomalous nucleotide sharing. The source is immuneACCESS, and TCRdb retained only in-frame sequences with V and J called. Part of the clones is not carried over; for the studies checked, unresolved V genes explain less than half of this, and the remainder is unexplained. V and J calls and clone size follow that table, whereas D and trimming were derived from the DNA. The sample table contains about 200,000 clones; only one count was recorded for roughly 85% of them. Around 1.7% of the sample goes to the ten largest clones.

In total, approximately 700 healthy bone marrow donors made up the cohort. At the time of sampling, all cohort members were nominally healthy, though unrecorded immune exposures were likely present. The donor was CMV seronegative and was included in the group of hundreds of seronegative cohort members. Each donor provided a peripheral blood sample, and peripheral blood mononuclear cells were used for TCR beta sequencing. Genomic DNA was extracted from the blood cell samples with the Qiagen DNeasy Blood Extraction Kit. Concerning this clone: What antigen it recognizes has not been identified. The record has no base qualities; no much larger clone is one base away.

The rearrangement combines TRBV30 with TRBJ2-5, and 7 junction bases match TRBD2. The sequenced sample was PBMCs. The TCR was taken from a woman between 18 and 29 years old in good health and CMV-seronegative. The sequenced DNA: TGTGCCTGGACCGACGGATGGGTAGCGGGCCACCAAGAGACCCAGTACTTC. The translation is CAWTDGWVAGHQETQYF.